These 3 T cell receptor beta chains originate from one sample sequenced in a study of memory CD4+ T cells and cytomegalovirus serostatus. Single viable CD3+CD4+CD8-CD45RO+ cells were sorted as the memory CD4+ T cells. Only in-frame clones appear in the TCRdb table, and some are missing; sequencing was by immunoSEQ multiplex PCR. Of approximately 46,000 clones in the sample, under 80% are singletons; the top ten hold 0.61%. Sequencing was carried out using memory CD4+ T cells from blood. Every receptor here comes from an adult in good health and CMV-seronegative.

The count of this clone is one. The chain carries TRBV7-2 and TRBJ2-7; 11 bases fit TRBD2. This CDR3 contains 14 residues. The J segment lost 3 bases and the V segment lost 5 bases, leaving 3 bases of the junction unmatched. Per the germline V gene, CDR1 is SGHTA and CDR2 is FQGNSA. CDR3 sequence: CASSTGTSGYEQYF. CDR3 nucleotide sequence: TGTGCCAGCAGCACCGGGACTAGCGGCTACGAGCAGTACTTC. The full variable domain, rest sourced from reference TRBV7-2 and TRBJ2-7, is GAGVSQSPSNKVTEKGKDVELRCDPISGHTALYWYRQSLGQGLEFLIYFQGNSAPDKSGLPSDRFSAERTGGSVSTLTIQRTQQEDSAVYLCASSTGTSGYEQYFGPGTRLTVT.

There are a few counts of this clone. The J gene is TRBJ1-2, the V gene TRBV5-4; tentatively, D is TRBD1 (5 bases). Trimming took 3 bases from V and 8 from J, leaving 8 bases between them. Germline CDR1 and CDR2: SGHNT and YYREEE (reference sequence). The CDR3 covers 11 residues. Here the CDR3 reads CASSWDSGYTF. CDR3 nucleotide sequence: TGTGCCAGCAGCTGGGACTCGGGCTACACCTTC.

The chain uses TRBV5-6 and TRBJ1-4, with a weak D call TRBD1 (6 bases). Germline CDR1 is SGHDT and CDR2 is YYEEEE. V was clipped by 3 bases and J by 5 bases, with 11 bases between them. The CDR3 is 14 amino acids. CDR3 sequence: CASSSIGGNEKLFF. Here the CDR3 DNA reads TGTGCCAGCAGCTCGATAGGGGGAAATGAAAAACTGTTTTTT.